This TCR beta chain was captured in a study of cytomegalovirus exposure and HLA in healthy donors. General study findings and limits: The study listed under 200 cytomegalovirus-associated TCR beta chains. Most likely, a cluster of highly shared sequence variants arose as a sequencing artifact.

Germline V lookup: CDR1 MDHEN, CDR2 SYDVKM. The ends were cut back, 6 bases at V and 0 bases at J, with 11 bases in the middle. CDR3 length: 15 residues. In regard to this clone: Its antigen is still unknown.

The primer mix had 60 Vbeta and 13 Jbeta primers. Original analysis: Roughly 10 million shared chains were among some 75 million unique TCR beta chains counted in a later analysis. Data came from immunoSEQ multiplex PCR; TCRdb stores just in-frame clones and leaves some out. V, J and clone size derive from that table, while D and trimming were established from the DNA sequence. Of approximately 180,000 clones listed, more than 9.5% are singletons. Sequenced material: PBMCs. This sequence was found in a man over 45 in good health and CMV-seropositive. This chain links TRBV28 with TRBJ2-2; TRBD2 is a possible D gene (6 bases). CDR3 sequence: CASRVPGANTGELFF. Written as DNA, the CDR3 is TGTGCCAGCAGAGTCCCGGGGGCGAACACCGGGGAGCTGTTTTTT.